The clone carrying this T cell receptor (beta chain) was seen a handful of times. What it binds is unknown. The data were obtained in a study of cytomegalovirus exposure and HLA in healthy donors. For the study at large: Of all 400 or so donors who were genotyped, 75% to 85% belonged to the Caucasian-associated ancestry cluster. The study's findings and limits: A later analysis reported that several of the most significant clusters appeared to be linked to common viral pathogens, among them Epstein-Barr virus. TCR sequences were mostly rare, though some public TCRs occurred in many donors.

The primer mix had 60 Vbeta and 13 Jbeta primers. Generated by immunoSEQ multiplex PCR, the TCRdb table keeps only in-frame clones and is missing some. The sample has 65,000 to 85,000 clones; more than 60% are singletons. When sampled, the donors appeared nominally healthy, though they likely had unrecorded immune exposures. CDR3 size: 16 residues. CDR1 and CDR2 from the germline V gene are SEHNR and FQNEAQ (reference sequence). V was shortened by 5 bases and J by 5 bases, with 21 bases between the two germline ends. The specimen sequenced was PBMCs. The genes are TRBV7-9 and TRBJ1-1, with a tentative D call TRBD1 (5 bases). This receptor was obtained from a male donor in good health and CMV-seropositive. CDR3 sequence (DNA): TGTGCCAGCAGCCCGATCCGGGGCCGGGGAGGGACTGAAGCTTTCTTT. Protein sequence: CASSPIRGRGGTEAFF.